This passage covers 32 T cell receptor beta chains from one sample sequenced in a study of radiotherapy plus CTLA-4 blockade in lung cancer (dated by TCRdb to 2017 to 2018). The method behind the library was the immunoSEQ multiplex PCR assay. TCRdb obtained this table from immuneACCESS and retained in-frame rearrangements with V and J assigned. These tables miss some clones; where compared with another copy, unresolved V genes account for less than half of the shortfall, and the remainder is unexplained. This sample is represented by tens of thousands of clones; roughly four fifths of them were singletons. The ten most abundant clones make up roughly 0.8% of the sample. This specimen consisted of peripheral blood, obtained from a patient treated with radiotherapy plus ipilimumab. These receptors were obtained from a human donor with non-small cell lung cancer who had stable disease on radiotherapy plus ipilimumab.

The V call is TRBV5-8, the J call TRBJ2-3, with 7 bases fitting TRBD1. The CDR3 spans 17 residues. Germline CDR1 reads SGHTS; CDR2 reads YDEGEE. The J segment lost 2 bases and the V segment lost 0 bases, leaving 9 bases of the junction unmatched. The chain's CDR3 is CASSLARDSLNTDTQYF. The CDR3 DNA is TGTGCCAGCAGCTTGGCCCGGGACAGCTTGAACACAGATACGCAGTATTTT.

The chain combines TRBV14 with TRBJ2-1, with no clear D. This CDR3 is 13 amino acids long. The germline gives CDR1 SGHDN, CDR2 FVKESK. Trimming took off 1 base at V and 7 bases at J, with 8 bases between the two ends. CDR3 region: CASSQVLGNEQFF. In DNA form, the CDR3 reads TGTGCCAGCAGCCAAGTACTGGGGAATGAGCAGTTCTTC.

The rearrangement uses TRBV30 and TRBJ2-7; the D is unclear. In germline, CDR1 is GTSNPN, CDR2 SVGIG (reference sequence). V was trimmed by 3 bases and J by 3 bases, leaving 6 bases between them. The CDR3 consists of 11 residues. This CDR3 reads CAWSRNYEQYF. The DNA for the CDR3 is TGTGCCTGGAGCCGGAACTACGAGCAGTACTTC.

J is TRBJ1-6 and V is TRBV2; weak D call: TRBD1 (5 bases). The CDR3 contains 13 residues. Germline assignment: CDR1 SNHLY and CDR2 FYNNEI. The V gene lost 4 bases and the J gene lost 4 bases, with 5 bases spanning the gap. The CDR3 loop reads CASSAGYNSPLHF. CDR3 coding DNA: TGTGCCAGCAGTGCAGGGTATAATTCACCCCTCCACTTT.

The V gene is TRBV30, the J gene TRBJ2-5; D remains unclear. The CDR3 is made up of 15 amino acids. CDR1 and CDR2 from the germline V gene are GTSNPN and SVGIG (reference sequence). V lost 2 bases and J lost 0, with 13 bases in between. CDR3 DNA: TGTGCCTGGAGTAGGCGCCGTGGGGACCAAGAGACCCAGTACTTC. It translates to CAWSRRRGDQETQYF.

This clone was observed a handful of times. The chain uses TRBV19 and TRBJ1-5; D possibly corresponds to TRBD1 (5 bases). The CDR3 has 13 amino acids. The germline V gene encodes CDR1 LNHDA and CDR2 SQIVND (reference sequence). V lost 3 bases to trimming and J lost 5 bases, with 8 bases between them. The CDR3 nucleotides are TGTGCCAGTAGTATTAGAGGGGATCAGCCCCAGCATTTT. Translation: CASSIRGDQPQHF.

The chain carries TRBV28 and TRBJ1-1; D remains ambiguous. Trimming left V 3 bases short and J 3 bases short, with 17 bases between. This CDR3 region has 16 residues. CDR1 and CDR2 (germline): MDHEN, SYDVKM. The CDR3 bases are TGTGCCAGCAGTTTTGATGAAAGGTGGGCGGACACTGAAGCTTTCTTT. Protein: CASSFDERWADTEAFF.

A single count supports this clone. The chain has TRBV28 and TRBJ2-7; TRBD1 agrees at 12 bases. The length of the CDR3 is 15 residues. V shed 2 bases and J 5 bases; nucleotides not matched to a gene: 4. The germline gives CDR1 MDHEN, CDR2 SYDVKM. For the CDR3, the DNA is TGTGCCAGCAGTTTACCCGGGACAGGGGGCGACGAGCAGTACTTC. The encoded protein is CASSLPGTGGDEQYF. Based on the CDR3 plus reference TRBV28 and TRBJ2-7, the full variable domain is DVKVTQSSRYLVKRTGEKVFLECVQDMDHENMFWYRQDPGLGLRLIYFSYDVKMKEKGDIPEGYSVSREKKERFSLILESASTNQTSMYLCASSLPGTGGDEQYFGPGTRLTVT.

The chain links TRBV5-1 to TRBJ1-6, with 8 positions matching TRBD1. The CDR3 runs to 16 residues. The V gene end was trimmed by 5 bases and the J gene end by 4 bases; junction bases not matched to a gene: 8. Germline V gives CDR1 SGHRS, CDR2 YFSETQ. The CDR3 spells CASRPTGGSYNSPLHF. Here the CDR3 DNA reads TGCGCCAGCAGGCCAACAGGGGGTTCTTATAATTCACCCCTCCACTTT. Variable domain in full (rest from reference TRBV5-1 and TRBJ1-6): KAGVTQTPRYLIKTRGQQVTLSCSPISGHRSVSWYQQTPGQGLQFLFEYFSETQRNKGNFPGRFSGRQFSNSRSEMNVSTLELGDSALYLCASRPTGGSYNSPLHFGNGTRLTVT.

The chain recombines TRBV2 with TRBJ2-7, with TRBD1 matching over 8 bases. CDR1 and CDR2 from the germline V gene are SNHLY and FYNNEI. The CDR3 runs 13 residues. V dropped 6 bases and J dropped 3; count of bases not matched to a gene: 4. CDR3 sequence reads: CASRSDRGYEQYF. The DNA of the CDR3 is TGTGCCAGCAGAAGCGACAGGGGCTACGAGCAGTACTTC.

The chain employs TRBV9 and TRBJ2-1, with a tentative D call TRBD2 (6 bases). Germline loops: CDR1 SGDLS, CDR2 YYNGEE. Trimming shortened V by 4 bases and J by 10 bases, and 12 bases separated the two germline ends. The CDR3 runs to 12 residues. CDR3 sequence (DNA): TGTGCCAGCAGCCCTTCGACTAGAGAGCAGTTCTTC. This translates into CASSPSTREQFF.

In its sample, this clone was seen a few times. The same CDR3 arises from other DNA sequences in this sample as well. The rearrangement uses TRBV28 and TRBJ2-7, with TRBD1 matching over 7 bases. V lost 6 bases to trimming and J lost 2 bases; unmatched junction nucleotides: 4. There are 13 residues in the CDR3. Germline-derived CDR1 and CDR2 are MDHEN and SYDVKM. The CDR3 DNA is TGTGCCAGCAGCATCGACAGGGCCTACGAGCAGTACTTC. Translation gives CASSIDRAYEQYF.

V usage is TRBV6-1 and J usage is TRBJ1-6; perhaps TRBD1 as D (6 bases). This CDR3 comprises 16 residues. The V gene's germline CDR1 is MNHNS and CDR2 SASEGT. Trimming stripped 4 bases from V and 6 bases from J, with 16 bases between. The CDR3: CASSGIQGIGNSPLHF. The CDR3 region has the DNA TGTGCCAGCAGTGGCATACAGGGAATTGGTAATTCACCCCTCCACTTT.

The rearrangement joins TRBV6-1 to TRBJ1-5, with TRBD1 as a possible D gene (6 bases). Germline CDR1 is MNHNS and CDR2 is SASEGT. V was shortened by 6 bases and J by 2 bases, with 8 bases between the two germline ends. The CDR3 covers 13 residues. CDR3 sequence: CASRRQGNQPQHF. For the CDR3, the DNA is TGTGCCAGCAGAAGACAGGGCAATCAGCCCCAGCATTTT.

This chain links TRBV5-1 with TRBJ2-2; 10 bases fit TRBD1. This CDR3 contains 15 residues. Germline V gene lookup returns CDR1 SGHRS and CDR2 YFSETQ. V was pared by 3 bases and J by 4 bases, with 3 bases of the junction left unmatched. The CDR3 nucleotides read TGCGCCAGCAGCTGGACAGGGGGAGGCACCGGGGAGCTGTTTTTT. Residues: CASSWTGGGTGELFF.

The V and J genes are TRBV5-1 and TRBJ1-1; D uncertain. V lost 0 bases and J 4 bases, leaving 7 bases between the germline ends. The CDR3 spans 13 residues. Germline lookup yields CDR1 SGHRS and CDR2 YFSETQ. The CDR3 DNA is TGCGCCAGCAGCTTGGGACGGTTCACTGAAGCTTTCTTT. Its protein is CASSLGRFTEAFF.

The chain uses TRBV21-1 and TRBJ2-5; the tabulated D call, TRBD2, remains unverified against the DNA. TRBV21-1 is noted as a pseudogene. The CDR3 is made up of 15 amino acids. CDR3 bases: TGTGCCAGCAGCCCGCGGCGGGAGAGGCAAGAGACCCAGTACTTC. Its translation: CASSPRRERQETQYF.

CDR3: CASSDRNTIYF. CDR3 sequence (DNA): TGCGCCAGCAGTGATAGAAACACCATATATTTT. This rearrangement joins TRBV10-1 to TRBJ1-3; no definite D call. The length of the CDR3 is 11 residues. Germline V gene data show CDR1 as WNHNN and CDR2 as SYGVQD (reference sequence). Trimming removed 3 bases from V and 5 bases from J, with 2 bases in between.

V usage is TRBV7-2 and J usage is TRBJ2-5; tentative D call: TRBD1 (6 bases). The CDR3 totals 15 residues. Germline lookup yields CDR1 SGHTA and CDR2 FQGNSA. V was trimmed by 1 base and J by 0 bases, leaving 9 bases between them. The CDR3 loop is CASSLVGQYQETQYF. CDR3 DNA sequence: TGTGCCAGCAGCTTAGTTGGACAGTACCAAGAGACCCAGTACTTC.

This chain's CDR3 is CAWSVRVVETQYF. CDR3 DNA sequence: TGTGCCTGGAGTGTCAGGGTGGTAGAGACCCAGTACTTC. This chain joins TRBV30 and TRBJ2-5, with D possibly matching TRBD1 (5 bases). Germline CDR1 and CDR2: GTSNPN and SVGIG (reference sequence). The germline V and J ends were trimmed by 0 bases and 4 bases, with 9 bases remaining between them. The CDR3 extends over 13 amino acids.

V gene TRBV6-5 combines with J gene TRBJ1-1; the D gene is possibly TRBD1 (5 bases). The CDR3 consists of 15 residues. Trimming pared 6 bases from V and 0 bases from J, leaving 14 bases between. The germline CDR1 and CDR2 sequences are MNHEY and SVGAGI. The CDR3 nucleotides read TGTGCCAGCAGCCCCAGGGCGCCCATGAACACTGAAGCTTTCTTT. It specifies CASSPRAPMNTEAFF.

V and J are TRBV10-3 and TRBJ2-3; 9 bases are a match to TRBD1. With 10 bases clipped from V and 3 bases from J, the junction kept 11 bases outside the gene matches. There are 15 residues in the CDR3. Germline loops: CDR1 ENHRY, CDR2 SYGVKD. CDR3 coding DNA: TGTGCCACGACGGGACAGGGACGGGGAACAGATACGCAGTATTTT. The encoded protein is CATTGQGRGTDTQYF.

The chain uses TRBV5-1 and TRBJ1-1; D may be TRBD1 (5 bases). The V and J ends lost 0 bases and 0 bases respectively, with 12 bases between them. The CDR3 has 16 residues. Looked up from germline, CDR1 is SGHRS and CDR2 is YFSETQ. Here the CDR3 DNA reads TGCGCCAGCAGCTTGGGACAGCTAACTTTGAACACTGAAGCTTTCTTT. Translating it yields CASSLGQLTLNTEAFF.

This clone occurred a few times. The chain recombines TRBV6-1 with TRBJ2-7; D possibly corresponds to TRBD2 (6 bases). Trimming took 7 bases from V and 2 from J, leaving 9 bases between them. The length of the CDR3 is 12 residues. Per the germline V gene, CDR1 is MNHNS and CDR2 is SASEGT. The CDR3, as DNA: TGTGCCAGCATGGAGGGTACCTACGAGCAGTACTTC. It codes for CASMEGTYEQYF.

V and J are TRBV29-1 and TRBJ2-2; D is uncertain. CDR1 is SQVTM, CDR2 ANQGSEA, per germline. CDR3 length equals 12 residues. Trimming removed 4 bases from V and 6 bases from J, with 9 bases in between. For the CDR3, the DNA is TGCAGCGTTGGGTCGGGTGCCGGGGAGCTGTTTTTT. It yields the protein CSVGSGAGELFF.

V is TRBV5-1 and J is TRBJ2-7; 7 bases are a match to TRBD1. V dropped 7 bases and J dropped 4; count of bases not matched to a gene: 8. CDR3 length: 13 residues. Looked up from germline, CDR1 is SGHRS and CDR2 is YFSETQ. In DNA, the CDR3 is TGCGCCAGCTTCTTGGCAGGGGGTTACGAGCAGTACTTC. This encodes CASFLAGGYEQYF.

The chain links TRBV27 to TRBJ2-7; 8 bases line up with TRBD1. Trimming cost V 2 bases and J 1 base; bases outside gene matches: 1. The length of the CDR3 is 14 residues. Per germline, CDR1 MNHEY and CDR2 SMNVEV (reference sequence). The CDR3 region has the DNA TGTGCCAGCAGTTTAGGACAGGGATCCTACGAGCAGTACTTC. Translated, it gives CASSLGQGSYEQYF.

The J gene is TRBJ1-5, the V gene TRBV18; D gene unclear. Trimming stripped 3 bases from V and 0 bases from J, with 12 bases between. CDR3 length: 16 amino acids. CDR1 and CDR2 from the germline V gene are KGHSH and LQKENI. The CDR3: CASSPLAGYSNQPQHF. DNA of the CDR3: TGTGCCAGCTCACCGTTGGCTGGTTATAGCAATCAGCCCCAGCATTTT. The full variable domain, rest sourced from reference TRBV18 and TRBJ1-5, is NAGVMQNPRHLVRRRGQEARLRCSPMKGHSHVYWYRQLPEEGLKFMVYLQKENIIDESGMPKERFSAEFPKEGPSILRIQQVVRGDSAAYFCASSPLAGYSNQPQHFGDGTRLSIL.

V usage is TRBV14 and J usage is TRBJ2-7, with D possibly being TRBD2 (6 bases). This CDR3 comprises 13 residues. Trimming took off 2 bases at V and 7 bases at J, with 12 bases between the two ends. CDR1 and CDR2 (germline): SGHDN, FVKESK. CDR3 protein: CASSQIRAGEQYF. For the CDR3, the DNA is TGTGCCAGCAGCCAAATAAGGGCGGGGGAGCAGTACTTC.

The rearrangement links TRBV30 to TRBJ2-7; D is unresolved. Trimming left V 5 bases short and J 5 bases short, with 13 bases between. CDR1 is GTSNPN and CDR2 is SVGIG in the germline V gene (reference sequence). CDR3 length equals 12 residues. This chain's CDR3 is CAWAPRENEQYF. CDR3 in DNA: TGTGCCTGGGCACCGCGAGAGAACGAGCAGTACTTC.

The count of this clone is one. J is TRBJ1-1 and V is TRBV5-4; TRBD1 might be the D (6 bases). CDR1 is SGHNT, CDR2 YYREEE, per germline (reference sequence). V was cut by 0 bases and J by 1 base, with 10 bases left in between. The CDR3 sequence is 15 residues long. CDR3 protein: CASSLGGGQNTEAFF. The CDR3, as DNA: TGTGCCAGCAGCTTGGGGGGGGGACAGAACACTGAAGCTTTCTTT. The full variable domain, in which reference TRBV5-4 and TRBJ1-1 provide the parts outside the CDR3, is ETGVTQSPTHLIKTRGQQVTLRCSSQSGHNTVSWYQQALGQGPQFIFQYYREEENGRGNFPPRFSGLQFPNYSSELNVNALELDDSALYLCASSLGGGQNTEAFFGQGTRLTVV.

The chain combines TRBV18 with TRBJ2-1, with D possibly being TRBD2 (5 bases). CDR3 length equals 15 residues. V lost 3 bases and J lost 0, with 9 bases in between. Germline V gives CDR1 KGHSH, CDR2 LQKENI. The CDR3 loop is CASSPVGSSYNEQFF. CDR3 coding DNA: TGTGCCAGCTCACCCGTTGGGAGCTCCTACAATGAGCAGTTCTTC. The variable domain in full, with the rest retrieved from reference TRBV18 and TRBJ2-1, is NAGVMQNPRHLVRRRGQEARLRCSPMKGHSHVYWYRQLPEEGLKFMVYLQKENIIDESGMPKERFSAEFPKEGPSILRIQQVVRGDSAAYFCASSPVGSSYNEQFFGPGTRLTVL.